This T cell receptor (beta chain) was recovered during a study of blood T cells in healthy people across ages (dated by TCRdb to 2015 to 2017). Study-wide context: In model experiments, template switching captured roughly one uniquely barcoded TCR beta cDNA molecule for every two T cells. Age-related changes in TCR beta repertoire diversity were measured in the study by deep sequencing normalized with unique cDNA molecular identifiers. The donors were divided into four age groups: young (average around 16 years), middle-aged (approximately 39), aged (approximately 59) and long-lived (roughly 82). To avoid experimental bias, donors of different ages were spread randomly across the sequencing lanes. The study analyzed two additional independent replicas of 1 million unique cDNA reads from the same blood draw for two donors, one aged 18 to 29 and one aged 80 or older.

The method was 5' RACE. Sequencing took place on an Illumina HiSeq 2500. The second PCR ran for roughly 7 to 12 cycles and used a J-beta primer mix along with a sample-barcoded 5' primer. Each TCR beta cDNA molecule received a unique molecular identifier from a template-switch 5' adaptor carrying 12 random nucleotides. At least 2.5 million CDR3-containing paired-end reads were obtained from each sample. First-strand cDNA synthesis was performed from all RNA using the Mint cDNA synthesis kit, with priming by a TRBC-specific oligonucleotide. After uracil-DNA glycosylase treatment, a first 18-cycle PCR used universal primers M1SS and BC2_uni_R on all cDNA. The authors processed their data as follows. Each sample was normalized by randomly selecting 1 million high-quality reads, each carrying a distinct molecular identifier. Instead of being binned into consensus sequences, reads with shared molecular identifiers were discarded. MiTCR, with a Q25 quality threshold and the strictest error-elimination algorithm, was used for CDR3 identification, clonotype clustering and error correction. A nonparametric unseen species model with Euler transformation was used to estimate lower-bound total TCR beta diversity. TCRdb trimmed public reads at Q25 via fastp, called clones via MiXCR and kept in-frame beta chains. Identical CDR3 protein sequences are pooled into one entry, listed with their most common genes and DNA. TCRdb, rather than the study authors, made the V and J calls. This sample holds about 620,000 distinct CDR3 sequences; approximately 21% were observed only once. Roughly 3.6% of the sample comes from the top ten.

Trimming takes 1 base from V and 5 bases from J, and the germline ends sit 14 bases apart. The cysteine opens and the phenylalanine closes a CDR3 of 15 amino acids. Just CDR3 DNA is preserved here, 45 bases in frame from base 1. From the germline V gene (reference sequence), CDR1 is SEHNR and CDR2 is FQNEAQ. Worth noting for this clonotype: It lacks a known antigen. No base quality values were provided; no much bigger clone lies one nucleotide off.

Beyond this particular receptor, the publication reports: Observed TCR beta diversity per million T cells fell roughly linearly with age, and a significant reduction was already apparent by age around 40. Because donor CMV infection status was unknown, age-related changes in expanded clonotypes were potentially confounded. Conclusive comparison of naive and antigen-experienced compartments was prevented by the profiling of bulk unsorted PBMCs. Estimates of total diversity based on one million sequenced T cells were considered lower bounds and underestimates. A strong correlation was found between observed TCR beta diversity and the percentage of naive T cells measured by flow cytometry. Compared with the aged group, the long-lived group had more naive CD4+ T cells, fewer expanded clones and increased TCR diversity, a pattern suggesting age selection.

Systemically healthy Caucasian individuals from Russia, some 40 in total and aged about 6 to 100 years, were included as donors. Ten milliliters of peripheral blood were drawn from each donor into EDTA-treated Vacutainer tubes. PBMCs were isolated by Ficoll-Paque density-gradient centrifugation, with at least 7 million obtained per sample. Total RNA was extracted from PBMCs with Trizol reagent, with at least 5 micrograms obtained per sample. For every donor, flow cytometry on a PBMC aliquot measured the percentage of naive CD45RAhigh/CD27high T cells. Sequenced input: blood. The origin of this receptor is a man aged 65 to 79 in good health. Recombination connected TRBV7-9 to TRBJ2-5; the D gene remains uncertain. For the CDR3, the sequence is CASSLVSQLVETQYF. The DNA sequence follows: TGTGCCAGCAGCTTAGTAAGCCAGTTGGTGGAGACCCAGTACTTC.